What follows are 21 T cell receptor beta chains derived from one specimen sequenced in a study of control samples from healthy donors and cancer patients. Assay used: immunoSEQ multiplex PCR; TCRdb lists only in-frame clones, some missing. The sample has approximately 170,000 clones, approximately 92% seen once. The sample consisted of blood. The receptors were gathered from a man in his thirties or forties in good health.

The chain couples TRBV2 to TRBJ2-2, with TRBD2 matching over 9 bases. The CDR3 spans 16 residues. The germline V gene encodes CDR1 SNHLY and CDR2 FYNNEI. Losses at the gene ends were 6 bases for V and 2 bases for J; bases not matched to a gene: 7. CDR3 nucleotides: TGTGCCAGCAGGCCCCCGGGACTAGCAAACACCGGGGAGCTGTTTTTT. Its translation: CASRPPGLANTGELFF.

The chain links TRBV3-1 (or the pseudogene TRBV3-2) to TRBJ2-5; D is unclear. Trimming cost V 1 base and J 2 bases, with 11 bases left between them. The CDR3 covers 15 residues. The germline CDR1 and CDR2 sequences are LGHDT and YNNKEL (reference sequence). CDR3 loop: CASSQGPNNQETQYF. DNA for the CDR3: TGTGCCAGCAGCCAAGGCCCGAACAATCAAGAGACCCAGTACTTC.

The rearrangement links TRBV7-9 to TRBJ2-1; D not resolved. Deletions cut 1 base from V and 3 bases from J, with 4 bases between. This CDR3 region has 13 residues. The germline gives CDR1 SEHNR, CDR2 FQNEAQ (reference sequence). CDR3 DNA sequence: TGTGCCAGCAGCTTAGGACGCTACAATGAGCAGTTCTTC. It is translated as CASSLGRYNEQFF. Drawing the rest from reference TRBV7-9 and TRBJ2-1, the complete variable domain is DTGVSQNPRHKITKRGQNVTFRCDPISEHNRLYWYRQTLGQGPEFLTYFQNEAQLEKSRLLSDRFSAERPKGSFSTLEIQRTEQGDSAMYLCASSLGRYNEQFFGPGTRLTVL.

V and J are TRBV25-1 and TRBJ1-1, with a possible D match to TRBD1 (5 bases). Germline V gene sequence: CDR1 MGHDK, CDR2 SYGVNS. The germline V and J ends were trimmed by 2 bases and 1 base, with 11 bases remaining between them. CDR3 length: 15 residues. CDR3 coding DNA: TGTGCCAGCAGTGAACGGGGGAGGCCGAACACTGAAGCTTTCTTT. As protein: CASSERGRPNTEAFF.

This chain joins TRBV7-2 and TRBJ2-7; 12 bases are shared with TRBD2. Germline V gives CDR1 SGHTA, CDR2 FQGNSA. The CDR3 has 17 residues. J was trimmed by 4 bases and V by 5 bases; bases with no gene match: 12. CDR3 region: CASSPRASSGGAYEQYF. CDR3 DNA sequence: TGTGCCAGCAGCCCCCGAGCCTCTAGCGGGGGGGCTTACGAGCAGTACTTC.

The chain recombines TRBV15 with TRBJ2-5; D gene ambiguous. The germline V gene has CDR1 LNHNV and CDR2 YYDKDF (reference sequence). Trimming took off 0 bases at V and 8 bases at J, with 10 bases between the two ends. The CDR3 loop spans 13 amino acids. CDR3 amino acids: CATSRDGLGTQYF. In DNA form, the CDR3 reads TGTGCCACCAGCAGAGATGGGCTCGGTACCCAGTACTTC.

The chain links TRBV30 to TRBJ2-1; 12 bases align to TRBD2. J lost 13 bases, V lost 6 bases, and 10 bases had no gene match. The CDR3 covers 13 residues. Germline V CDR1 and CDR2: GTSNPN, SVGIG (reference sequence). CDR3: CACRLAGVPSQFF. The CDR3 nucleotides are TGTGCCTGTCGACTAGCGGGAGTCCCAAGTCAGTTCTTC.

This clone was picked up a small number of times. This chain joins TRBV6-2 or TRBV6-3 and TRBJ2-5; 7 bases are a match to TRBD1. The CDR3 is 13 residues long. Germline loops: CDR1 MNHEY, CDR2 SVGEGT. The ends lost 4 bases at V and 4 bases at J; junction bases unmatched: 3. DNA for the CDR3: TGTGCCAGCAGTTCCAGGGGGTTAGAGACCCAGTACTTC. Amino acids: CASSSRGLETQYF.

The chain links TRBV12-3 or TRBV12-4 to TRBJ1-5; unclear D gene. The CDR3 spans 13 residues. Trimming pared 2 bases from V and 7 bases from J, leaving 9 bases between. CDR3 region: CASSLTLRQPQHF. CDR3 nucleotides: TGTGCCAGCAGTTTAACGTTGAGACAGCCCCAGCATTTT.

About this clone: A junction end diverges from the germline sequence, so it may reflect a read error. Here the CDR3 reads CPPPLARRRGPSFNPLTYEQYF. CDR3 bases: TGCCCCCCACCACTCGCCCGCCGACGGGGGCCCAGCTTCAACCCCCTTACTTACGAGCAGTACTTC. The gene calls are TRBV3-1 (or the pseudogene TRBV3-2) and TRBJ2-7, with D possibly being TRBD1 or TRBD2 (6 bases each). The CDR3 contains 22 residues. Per germline, CDR1 LGHDT and CDR2 YNNKEL (reference sequence).

The chain is built from TRBV7-9 and TRBJ1-1; D is unresolved. The ends were cut back, 0 bases at V and 0 bases at J, with 5 bases in the middle. Germline V CDR1 and CDR2: SEHNR, FQNEAQ (reference sequence). The CDR3 sequence is 14 residues long. This CDR3 reads CASSLAGVNTEAFF. In DNA, the CDR3 is TGTGCCAGCAGCTTAGCCGGGGTGAACACTGAAGCTTTCTTT.

This chain links TRBV6-5 with TRBJ2-1; tentatively, D is TRBD2 (6 bases). The V end was cut by 2 bases, the J end by 7 bases, with 12 bases between. This CDR3 has 14 amino acids. Germline V gives CDR1 MNHEY, CDR2 SVGAGI. The CDR3 protein is CASSYEGRGNEQFF. CDR3 in DNA: TGTGCCAGCAGTTACGAGGGTCGGGGGAATGAGCAGTTCTTC.

V and J are TRBV18 and TRBJ1-1; D is undetermined. V dropped 1 base and J dropped 1 base, with 10 bases sitting between them. This CDR3 is 15 amino acids long. CDR1 is KGHSH, CDR2 LQKENI, per germline. The CDR3 region is CASSPQAGPNTEAFF. The DNA of the CDR3 is TGTGCCAGCTCACCACAGGCAGGCCCGAACACTGAAGCTTTCTTT. Together with reference TRBV18 and TRBJ1-1, the CDR3 gives the full variable domain: NAGVMQNPRHLVRRRGQEARLRCSPMKGHSHVYWYRQLPEEGLKFMVYLQKENIIDESGMPKERFSAEFPKEGPSILRIQQVVRGDSAAYFCASSPQAGPNTEAFFGQGTRLTVV.

The rearrangement uses TRBV18 and TRBJ2-1, with 10 bases that match TRBD1. Per germline, CDR1 KGHSH and CDR2 LQKENI. V dropped 3 bases and J dropped 6; count of bases not matched to a gene: 5. This CDR3 has 15 amino acids. CDR3 sequence reads: CASSPKDRGGNEQFF. DNA of the CDR3: TGTGCCAGCTCACCTAAGGACAGGGGGGGCAATGAGCAGTTCTTC. Together with reference TRBV18 and TRBJ2-1, the CDR3 gives the full variable domain: NAGVMQNPRHLVRRRGQEARLRCSPMKGHSHVYWYRQLPEEGLKFMVYLQKENIIDESGMPKERFSAEFPKEGPSILRIQQVVRGDSAAYFCASSPKDRGGNEQFFGPGTRLTVL.

Regarding this clone: One end of the junction varies from germline; a read error may be responsible. The chain combines TRBV6-5 with TRBJ1-5; D unclear. The V gene's germline CDR1 is MNHEY and CDR2 SVGAGI. CDR3 length: 13 residues. Here the CDR3 DNA reads TGTGCCAGCGCTATGGTACGCAATCAACCCCAGCATTTT. This sequence encodes CASAMVRNQPQHF.

This rearrangement joins TRBV6-6 to TRBJ2-2, with D uncertain. CDR1 and CDR2 (germline): MNHNY, SVGAGI (reference sequence). Trimming pared 2 bases from V and 6 bases from J, leaving 7 bases between. This CDR3 is built from 13 residues. CDR3 amino acids: CASSYPPPGELFF. As DNA, the CDR3 is TGTGCCAGCAGTTACCCACCCCCCGGGGAGCTGTTTTTT.

The rearrangement joins TRBV7-2 to TRBJ1-2, with D unresolved. Per the germline V gene, CDR1 is SGHTA and CDR2 is FQGNSA. V was shortened by 1 base and J by 5 bases, with 11 bases between the two germline ends. The CDR3 sequence is 14 residues long. The CDR3 DNA reads TGTGCCAGCAGCTTAGGGTCAGGATATTATGGCTACACCTTC. Translation: CASSLGSGYYGYTF.

The chain links TRBV30 to TRBJ2-3; D unresolved. The CDR3 contains 13 residues. Trimming pared 3 bases from V and 2 bases from J, leaving 9 bases between. Germline V CDR1 and CDR2: GTSNPN, SVGIG (reference sequence). CDR3 nucleotides: TGTGCCTGGAGGGTAGCCTCCACAGATACGCAGTATTTT. Protein: CAWRVASTDTQYF.

The chain carries TRBV5-5 and TRBJ2-1; TRBD1 agrees at 9 bases. This CDR3 contains 14 residues. V lost 5 bases, J lost 14 bases, and 14 bases stayed unmatched. Germline V gives CDR1 SGHKS, CDR2 YYEKEE (reference sequence). The CDR3 nucleotides read TGTGCCAGCAGACCCGGGACAGGGTGGGTTGCGGAGTTCTTC. This gives the protein CASRPGTGWVAEFF.

The J gene is TRBJ2-7, the V gene TRBV5-4, with 7 bases identical to TRBD1. V shed 0 bases, J shed 2 bases, and the junction held 2 bases outside the gene matches. The length of the CDR3 is 14 residues. The V gene's germline CDR1 is SGHNT and CDR2 YYREEE (reference sequence). CDR3 loop: CASSLDRGPYEQYF. CDR3 coding DNA: TGTGCCAGCAGCTTGGACAGGGGCCCCTACGAGCAGTACTTC. Full variable domain (missing parts from reference TRBV5-4 and TRBJ2-7): ETGVTQSPTHLIKTRGQQVTLRCSSQSGHNTVSWYQQALGQGPQFIFQYYREEENGRGNFPPRFSGLQFPNYSSELNVNALELDDSALYLCASSLDRGPYEQYFGPGTRLTVT.

A single count supports this clone. The rearrangement joins TRBV5-1 to TRBJ1-1; the D is unclear. Germline values: CDR1 SGHRS, CDR2 YFSETQ. This CDR3 comprises 16 residues. Trimming removed 2 bases from V and 1 base from J, with 15 bases in between. The CDR3: CASSFSIGTGNTEAFF. The CDR3 DNA is TGCGCCAGCAGCTTTTCTATCGGCACCGGGAACACTGAAGCTTTCTTT. The full variable domain, its missing parts supplied by reference TRBV5-1 and TRBJ1-1, is KAGVTQTPRYLIKTRGQQVTLSCSPISGHRSVSWYQQTPGQGLQFLFEYFSETQRNKGNFPGRFSGRQFSNSRSEMNVSTLELGDSALYLCASSFSIGTGNTEAFFGQGTRLTVV.